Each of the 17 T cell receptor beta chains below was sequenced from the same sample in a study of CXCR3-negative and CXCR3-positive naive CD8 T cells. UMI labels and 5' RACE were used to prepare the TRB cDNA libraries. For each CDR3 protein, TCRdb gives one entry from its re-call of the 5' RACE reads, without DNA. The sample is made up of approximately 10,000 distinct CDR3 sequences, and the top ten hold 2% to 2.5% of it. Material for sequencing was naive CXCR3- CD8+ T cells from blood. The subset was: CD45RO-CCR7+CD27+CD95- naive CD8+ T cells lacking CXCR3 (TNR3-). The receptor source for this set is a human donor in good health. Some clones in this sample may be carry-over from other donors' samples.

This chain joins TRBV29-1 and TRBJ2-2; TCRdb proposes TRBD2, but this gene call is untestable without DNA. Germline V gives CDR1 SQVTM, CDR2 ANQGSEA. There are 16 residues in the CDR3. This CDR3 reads CSVEGLAGGRTGELFF.

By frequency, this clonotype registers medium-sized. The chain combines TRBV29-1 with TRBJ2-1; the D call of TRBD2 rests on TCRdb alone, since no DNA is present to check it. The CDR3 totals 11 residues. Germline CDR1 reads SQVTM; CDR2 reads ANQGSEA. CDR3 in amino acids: CSVGGRNEQFF.

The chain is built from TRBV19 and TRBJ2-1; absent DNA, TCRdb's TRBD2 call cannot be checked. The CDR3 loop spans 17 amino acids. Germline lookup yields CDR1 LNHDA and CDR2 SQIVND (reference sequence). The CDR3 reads CASSINGGRNSYNEQFF.

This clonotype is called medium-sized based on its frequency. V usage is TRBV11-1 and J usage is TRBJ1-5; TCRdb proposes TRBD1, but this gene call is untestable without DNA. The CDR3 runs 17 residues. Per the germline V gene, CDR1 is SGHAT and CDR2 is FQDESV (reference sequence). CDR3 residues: CASSLPPDRGNNQPQHF.

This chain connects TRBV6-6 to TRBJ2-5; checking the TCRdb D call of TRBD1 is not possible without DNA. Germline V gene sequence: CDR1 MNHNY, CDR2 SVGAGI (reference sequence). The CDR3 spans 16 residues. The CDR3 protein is CASSLTLDRERETQYF.

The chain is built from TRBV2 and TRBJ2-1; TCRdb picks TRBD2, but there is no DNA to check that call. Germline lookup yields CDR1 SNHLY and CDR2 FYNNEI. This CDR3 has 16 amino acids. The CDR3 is CASSQGPAGSYNEQFF.

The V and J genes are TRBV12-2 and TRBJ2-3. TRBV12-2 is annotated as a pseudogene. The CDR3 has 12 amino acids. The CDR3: CASRLGADTQYF.

The CDR3: CASSGDRDNPYEQYF. V and J are TRBV9 and TRBJ2-7; the TRBD1 assignment by TCRdb is unverifiable without DNA. The CDR3 consists of 15 residues. Per the germline V gene, CDR1 is SGDLS and CDR2 is YYNGEE.

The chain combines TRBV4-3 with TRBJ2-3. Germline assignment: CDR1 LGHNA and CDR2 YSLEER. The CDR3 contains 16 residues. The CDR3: CASSPSGGSGTDTQYF.

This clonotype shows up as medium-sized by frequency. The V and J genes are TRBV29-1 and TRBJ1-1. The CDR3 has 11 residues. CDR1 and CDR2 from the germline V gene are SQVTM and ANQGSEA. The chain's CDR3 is CSVPVQAEAFF. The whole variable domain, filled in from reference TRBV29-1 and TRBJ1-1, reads SAVISQKPSRDICQRGTSLTIQCQVDSQVTMMFWYRQQPGQSLTLIATANQGSEATYESGFVIDKFPISRPNLTFSTLTVSNMSPEDSSIYLCSVPVQAEAFFGQGTRLTVV.

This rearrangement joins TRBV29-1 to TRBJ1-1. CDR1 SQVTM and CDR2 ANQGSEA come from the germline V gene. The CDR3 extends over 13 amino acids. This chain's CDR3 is CSVEVAGFTEAFF.

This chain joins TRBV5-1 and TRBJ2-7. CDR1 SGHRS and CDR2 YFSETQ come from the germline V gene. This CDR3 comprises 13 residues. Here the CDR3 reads CASSPDGTYEQYF.

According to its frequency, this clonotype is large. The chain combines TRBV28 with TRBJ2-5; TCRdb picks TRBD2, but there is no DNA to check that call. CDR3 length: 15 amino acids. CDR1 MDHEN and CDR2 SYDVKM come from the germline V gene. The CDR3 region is CASSPGLAIQETQYF.

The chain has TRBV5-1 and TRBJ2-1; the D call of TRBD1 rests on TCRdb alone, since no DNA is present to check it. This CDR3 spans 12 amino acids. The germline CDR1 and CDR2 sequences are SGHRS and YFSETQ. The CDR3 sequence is CASSLYRNEQFF. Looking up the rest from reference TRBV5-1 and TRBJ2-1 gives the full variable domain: KAGVTQTPRYLIKTRGQQVTLSCSPISGHRSVSWYQQTPGQGLQFLFEYFSETQRNKGNFPGRFSGRQFSNSRSEMNVSTLELGDSALYLCASSLYRNEQFFGPGTRLTVL.

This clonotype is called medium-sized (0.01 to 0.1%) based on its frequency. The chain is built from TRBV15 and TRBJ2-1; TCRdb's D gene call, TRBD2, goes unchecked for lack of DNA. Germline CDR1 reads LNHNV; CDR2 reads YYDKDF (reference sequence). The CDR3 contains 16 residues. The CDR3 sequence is CATSKGTSGLSNEQFF.

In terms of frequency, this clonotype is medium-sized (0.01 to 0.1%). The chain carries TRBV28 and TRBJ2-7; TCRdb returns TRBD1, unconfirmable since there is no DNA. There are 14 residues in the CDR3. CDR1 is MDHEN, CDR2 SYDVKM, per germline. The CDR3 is CASSWAGFELEQYF.

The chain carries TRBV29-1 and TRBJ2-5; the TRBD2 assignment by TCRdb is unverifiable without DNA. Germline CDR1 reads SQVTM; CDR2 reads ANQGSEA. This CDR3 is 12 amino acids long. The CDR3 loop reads CSSAGAWQTPYF. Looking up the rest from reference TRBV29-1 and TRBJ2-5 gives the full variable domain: SAVISQKPSRDICQRGTSLTIQCQVDSQVTMMFWYRQQPGQSLTLIATANQGSEATYESGFVIDKFPISRPNLTFSTLTVSNMSPEDSSIYLCSSAGAWQTPYFGPGTRLLVL.